The TCR beta chain under discussion was sequenced for a study of T cells in Graves' hyperthyroidism and ophthalmopathy. This clonotype was recorded at least ten times. The CDR3 regions of TCR beta were amplified from RNA transcripts. The primer set for the first-round RT-PCR of the TCR CDR3 was HTBI. TCRdb used MiXCR to reprocess the multiplex PCR reads, holding one entry per CDR3 protein. Of fewer than 450,000 distinct CDR3 sequences in the sample, roughly an eighth were seen once. Trimming removed 8 bases from V and 3 bases from J, with 10 bases in between. Germline V gene data show CDR1 as DFQATT and CDR2 as SNEGSKA (reference sequence). The CDR3 length is 11 residues.

Specimen: blood. The V and J genes are TRBV20-1 and TRBJ1-1; D remains unclear. The TCR originated in a man aged 50-59 years with Graves' ophthalmopathy. Here the CDR3 reads CSTDGDTEAFF. The CDR3 DNA follows: TGCAGTACCGATGGGGACACTGAAGCTTTCTTT.